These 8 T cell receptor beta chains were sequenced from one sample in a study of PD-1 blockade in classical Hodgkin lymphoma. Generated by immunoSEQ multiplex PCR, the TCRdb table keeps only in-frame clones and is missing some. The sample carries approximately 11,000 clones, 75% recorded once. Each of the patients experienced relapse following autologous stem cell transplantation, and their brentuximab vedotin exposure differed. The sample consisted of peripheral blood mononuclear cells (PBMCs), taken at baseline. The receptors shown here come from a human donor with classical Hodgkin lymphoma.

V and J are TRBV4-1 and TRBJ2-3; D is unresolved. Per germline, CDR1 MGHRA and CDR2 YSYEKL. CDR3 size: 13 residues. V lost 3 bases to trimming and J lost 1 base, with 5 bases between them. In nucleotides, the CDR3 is TGCGCCAGCAGCCACAGCGGCACAGATACGCAGTATTTT. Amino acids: CASSHSGTDTQYF.

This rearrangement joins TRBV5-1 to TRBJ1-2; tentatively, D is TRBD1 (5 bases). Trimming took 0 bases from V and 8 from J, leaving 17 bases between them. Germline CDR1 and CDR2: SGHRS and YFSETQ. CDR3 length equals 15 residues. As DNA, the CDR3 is TGCGCCAGCAGCTTGGTCAGGGACGATCCGTACGGCTACACCTTC. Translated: CASSLVRDDPYGYTF.

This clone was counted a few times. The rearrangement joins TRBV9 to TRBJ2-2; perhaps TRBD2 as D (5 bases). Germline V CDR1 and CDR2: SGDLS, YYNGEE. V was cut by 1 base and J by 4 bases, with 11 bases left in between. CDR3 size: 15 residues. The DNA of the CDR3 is TGTGCCAGCAGCGTACTAGCAGACACCACCGGGGAGCTGTTTTTT. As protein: CASSVLADTTGELFF.

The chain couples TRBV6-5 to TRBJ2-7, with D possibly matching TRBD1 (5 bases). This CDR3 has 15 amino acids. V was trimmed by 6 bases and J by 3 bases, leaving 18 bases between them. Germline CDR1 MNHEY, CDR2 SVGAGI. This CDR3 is CASSTPGNGVYEQYF. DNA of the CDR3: TGTGCCAGCAGCACCCCAGGGAACGGTGTCTACGAGCAGTACTTC.

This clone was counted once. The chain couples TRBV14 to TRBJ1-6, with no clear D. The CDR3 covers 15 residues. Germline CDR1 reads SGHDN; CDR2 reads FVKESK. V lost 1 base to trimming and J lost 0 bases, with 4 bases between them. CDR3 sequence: CASSQGSSYNSPLHF. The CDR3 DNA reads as TGTGCCAGCAGCCAAGGGAGCTCCTATAATTCACCCCTCCACTTT.

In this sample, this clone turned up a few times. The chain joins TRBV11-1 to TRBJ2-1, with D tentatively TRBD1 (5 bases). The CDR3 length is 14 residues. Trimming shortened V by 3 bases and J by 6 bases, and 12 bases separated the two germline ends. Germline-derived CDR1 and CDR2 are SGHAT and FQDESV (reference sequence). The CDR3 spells CASSFEQVSNEQFF. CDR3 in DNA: TGTGCCAGCAGCTTTGAACAGGTTTCCAATGAGCAGTTCTTC.

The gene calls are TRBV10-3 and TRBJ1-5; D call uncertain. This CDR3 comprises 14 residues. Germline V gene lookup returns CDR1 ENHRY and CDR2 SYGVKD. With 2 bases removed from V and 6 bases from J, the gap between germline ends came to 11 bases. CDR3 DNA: TGTGCCATCAGTGAGGCAGCAACAAGTCAGCCCCAGCATTTT. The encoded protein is CAISEAATSQPQHF.

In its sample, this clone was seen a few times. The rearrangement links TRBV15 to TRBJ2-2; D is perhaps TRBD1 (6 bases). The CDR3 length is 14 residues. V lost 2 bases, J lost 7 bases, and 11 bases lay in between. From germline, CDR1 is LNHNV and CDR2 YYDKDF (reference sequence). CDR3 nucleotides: TGTGCCACCAGCAGAAATACAGGGTTCGGGGAGCTGTTTTTT. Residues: CATSRNTGFGELFF. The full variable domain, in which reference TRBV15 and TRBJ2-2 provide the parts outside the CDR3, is DAMVIQNPRYQVTQFGKPVTLSCSQTLNHNVMYWYQQKSSQAPKLLFHYYDKDFNNEADTPDNFQSRRPNTSFCFLDIRSPGLGDTAMYLCATSRNTGFGELFFGEGSRLTVL.